This T cell receptor (beta chain) was sequenced during a study of blood T cell repertoires in COVID-19 (dated by TCRdb to 2020 to 2021). Context from the whole study: Samples from collaborators originated in the United States, Italy and Spain and spanned both the acute and convalescent phases of COVID-19. The prospective study material was composed of cDNA or gDNA derived from T cells, B-cell-depleted T cells, or PBMCs. Subjects who had been exposed to COVID-19, were actively infected with it, or had recovered from it provided the deeply sampled blood TCRbeta repertoires that made up the dataset. The repertoires were released in a freely available public database intended as a resource for research on the immune response to SARS-CoV-2. Samples came from the ongoing ImmuneRACE study (first 160 participants) plus 1,254 subjects from 6 global collaborators. Sample metadata almost always included a de-identified subject ID, COVID-19 status, age in years and sex. Where available, HLA class I and class II types were taken from metadata supplied by the sample provider and were not determined by assay-based typing.

In the prospective study, participants were about 18 to 100 years old, resided in about two dozen geographic areas of the United States, and were enrolled through a virtual design. To assign participants to cohorts, the prospective study relied on clinical history that participants themselves reported in a screening survey and a study questionnaire. Recovered participants in ImmuneRACE Cohort 3 were defined as having two consecutive negative NP/OP PCR tests, clearance from a healthcare professional, or resolution of symptoms. Each participant in the prospective study had whole blood, serum and a nasopharyngeal or oropharyngeal swab collected by mobile phlebotomists. Additional blood draws and questionnaires over an approximately 2-month period could optionally be provided by prospective study participants. Blood samples from the prospective study were shipped frozen or at room temperature prior to DNA extraction.

General study outcomes and caveats: How much clinical and demographic metadata was included differed by source and by participant, and the metadata was provided uncurated.

This clone was counted between two and nine times. What antigen it recognizes has not been identified. Base qualities are not provided; no much larger clone lies one nucleotide away. From a lookup of the germline V gene, CDR1 and CDR2 are ENHRY and SYGVKD. At the junction V is shortened by 2 bases and J by 5 bases; bases outside the gene matches: 0. From the cysteine through the phenylalanine, the CDR3 covers 14 amino acids. Only the CDR3 DNA is retained, 42 bases long and in frame from the first base. TCRbeta CDR3 regions were amplified from genomic DNA using the immunoSEQ Assay, a bias-controlled multiplex PCR. The original pipeline was this. The number of nucleated cells in each sample was estimated by amplification of reference gene primers within the assay. To quantify the absolute abundance of each unique TCRbeta CDR3 rearrangement, sequence reads were collapsed and filtered. For each sample, productive Simpson clonality was calculated as the square root of Simpson's diversity index over productive rearrangements. TCRdb mirrors the immuneACCESS table, restricted to in-frame sequences. Some clones are absent from its copies; in checked studies, under half trace to an unresolved V gene, and the reason for the others is unknown. V, J and clone size reflect that table, while D and trimming were determined from the DNA. Counted in this sample were over 200,000 clones; less than 85% of them appeared once. Around 20% of the sample is taken by the ten largest.

This clonotype was obtained from a middle-aged man who had recovered from COVID-19. Material for sequencing was PBMCs or T cells enriched from blood (not recorded which). This receptor chain uses TRBV10-3 and TRBJ1-4, with 9 junctional bases fitting TRBD1. The nucleotides are TGTGCCATCAGTGAGGGGACAGGGAATGAAAAACTGTTTTTT. It codes for CAISEGTGNEKLFF.